This T cell receptor beta chain emerged from a study of blood T cell repertoires in COVID-19. This CDR3 is 13 amino acids long. V lost 3 bases to trimming and J lost 3 bases; unmatched junction nucleotides: 1. Germline CDR1 LGHNA, CDR2 YSLEER. The study recruited people aged 18 to 89 years across approximately 24 US areas. Donors were grouped by their self-reported clinical history. Authors' methods: Cell counts per sample came from amplifying reference gene primers. The table came from immunoSEQ multiplex PCR; TCRdb's copy has only in-frame clones and leaves some out. D and trimming come from the DNA, and the V and J calls and clone size come from that table. The repertoire holds around 170,000 clones, with around 80% as singletons.

The specimen sequenced was PBMCs or T cells enriched from blood (not recorded which). V is TRBV4-3 and J is TRBJ2-5, with 7 positions matching TRBD2. The sequence came from a man between 60 and 75 years old who had been exposed to COVID-19. CDR3 loop: CASSHGLEETQYF. CDR3 sequence (DNA): TGCGCCAGCAGCCATGGACTAGAAGAGACCCAGTACTTC.